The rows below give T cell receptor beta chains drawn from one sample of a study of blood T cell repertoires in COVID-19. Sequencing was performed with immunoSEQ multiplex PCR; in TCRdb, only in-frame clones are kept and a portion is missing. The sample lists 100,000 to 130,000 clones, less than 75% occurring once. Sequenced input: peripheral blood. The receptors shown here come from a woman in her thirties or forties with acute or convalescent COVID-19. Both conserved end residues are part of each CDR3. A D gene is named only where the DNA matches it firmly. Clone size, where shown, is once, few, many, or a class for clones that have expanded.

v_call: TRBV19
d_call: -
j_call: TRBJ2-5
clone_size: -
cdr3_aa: CASSITEETQYF
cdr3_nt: TGTGCCAGTAGTATCACCGAGGAGACCCAGTACTTC

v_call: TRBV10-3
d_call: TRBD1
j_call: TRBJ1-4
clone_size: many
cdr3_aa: CAISSPGQGGEKLFF
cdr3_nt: TGTGCCATCAGTTCTCCGGGACAGGGAGGTGAAAAACTGTTTTTT

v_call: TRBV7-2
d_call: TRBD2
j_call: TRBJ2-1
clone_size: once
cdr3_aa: CASSPAGTSPNEQFF
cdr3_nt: TGTGCCAGCAGCCCAGCCGGGACTAGCCCGAATGAGCAGTTCTTC

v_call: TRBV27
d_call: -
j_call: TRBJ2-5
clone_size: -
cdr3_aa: CASSLRGDNKETQYF
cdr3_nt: TGTGCCAGCAGTTTACGTGGGGACAATAAAGAGACCCAGTACTTC

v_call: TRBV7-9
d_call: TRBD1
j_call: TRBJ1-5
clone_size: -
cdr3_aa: CASSLGRTGGGNQPQHF
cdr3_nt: TGTGCCAGCAGCTTAGGGAGGACAGGTGGCGGGAATCAGCCCCAGCATTTT

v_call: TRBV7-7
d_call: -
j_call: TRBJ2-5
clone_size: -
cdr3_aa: CASSLAQQGETQYF
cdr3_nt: TGTGCCAGCAGCTTAGCCCAACAGGGAGAGACCCAGTACTTC

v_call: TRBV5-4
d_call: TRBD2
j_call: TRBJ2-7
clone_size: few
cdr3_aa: CASSPRGGTWEQYF
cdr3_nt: TGTGCCAGCAGCCCCCGGGGGGGGACTTGGGAGCAGTACTTC

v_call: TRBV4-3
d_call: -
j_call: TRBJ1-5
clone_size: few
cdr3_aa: CASSQDIPDSAGGQPQHF
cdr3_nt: TGCGCCAGCAGCCAAGATATCCCCGATTCAGCGGGCGGACAGCCCCAGCATTTT

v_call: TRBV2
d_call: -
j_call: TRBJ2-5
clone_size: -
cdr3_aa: CASSPKTGQETQYF
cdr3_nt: TGTGCCAGCAGTCCCAAGACAGGTCAAGAGACCCAGTACTTC

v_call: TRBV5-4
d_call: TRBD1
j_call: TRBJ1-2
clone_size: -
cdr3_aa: CASSATGTGYYGYTF
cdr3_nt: TGTGCCAGCAGCGCTACCGGGACAGGGTACTATGGCTACACCTTC

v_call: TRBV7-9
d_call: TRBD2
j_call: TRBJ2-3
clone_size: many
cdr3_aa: CASRGLAGATDTQYF
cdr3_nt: TGTGCCAGCCGTGGACTAGCGGGGGCTACAGATACGCAGTATTTT

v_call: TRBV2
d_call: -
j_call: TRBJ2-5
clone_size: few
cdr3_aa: CASSEGGGHKTQYF
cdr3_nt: TGTGCCAGCAGTGAAGGAGGAGGTCACAAGACCCAGTACTTC

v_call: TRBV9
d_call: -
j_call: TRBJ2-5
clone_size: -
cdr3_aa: CASSVGDSSIGETQYF
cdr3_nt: TGTGCCAGCAGCGTAGGAGACAGTTCCATCGGGGAGACCCAGTACTTC

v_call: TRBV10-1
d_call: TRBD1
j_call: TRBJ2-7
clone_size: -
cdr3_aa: CASSFGQGYEQYF
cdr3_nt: TGCGCCAGCAGCTTTGGACAGGGCTACGAGCAGTACTTC

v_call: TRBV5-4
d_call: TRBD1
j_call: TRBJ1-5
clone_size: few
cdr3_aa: CASSLNTGGGNQPQHF
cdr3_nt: TGTGCCAGCAGCTTAAATACAGGGGGGGGCAATCAGCCCCAGCATTTT

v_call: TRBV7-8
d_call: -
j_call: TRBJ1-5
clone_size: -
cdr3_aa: CASSKPGQPNQPQHF
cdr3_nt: TGTGCCAGCAGCAAACCGGGACAACCCAATCAGCCCCAGCATTTT

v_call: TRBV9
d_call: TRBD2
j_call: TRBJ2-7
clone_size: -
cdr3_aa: CASSATSGGAYEQYF
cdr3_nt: TGTGCCAGCAGCGCCACTAGCGGGGGGGCATACGAGCAGTACTTC

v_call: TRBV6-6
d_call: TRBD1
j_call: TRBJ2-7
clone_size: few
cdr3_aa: CASDFGQGNGEQYF
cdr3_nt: TGTGCCAGCGATTTCGGACAGGGGAATGGAGAGCAGTACTTC

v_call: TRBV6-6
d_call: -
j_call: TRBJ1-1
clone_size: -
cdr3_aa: CASSASHQGGTEAFF
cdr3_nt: TGTGCCAGCAGTGCATCCCATCAGGGTGGAACTGAAGCTTTCTTT

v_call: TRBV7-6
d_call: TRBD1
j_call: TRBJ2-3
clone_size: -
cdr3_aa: CASSSLSGTGFDTQYF
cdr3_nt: TGTGCCAGCAGCTCATTATCCGGGACAGGATTTGATACGCAGTATTTT

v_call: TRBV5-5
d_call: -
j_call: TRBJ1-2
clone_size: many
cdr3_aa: CASSLAGGGLYGYTF
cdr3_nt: TGTGCCAGCAGCTTGGCGGGAGGTGGCCTCTATGGCTACACCTTC

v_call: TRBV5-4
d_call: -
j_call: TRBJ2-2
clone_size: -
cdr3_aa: CASSYQASNTGELFF
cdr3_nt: TGTGCCAGCAGCTACCAGGCTTCGAACACCGGGGAGCTGTTTTTT

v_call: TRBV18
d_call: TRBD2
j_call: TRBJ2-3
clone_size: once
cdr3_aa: CASSRAAGGTDTQYF
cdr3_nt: TGTGCCAGCTCACGGGCGGCGGGGGGCACAGATACGCAGTATTTT

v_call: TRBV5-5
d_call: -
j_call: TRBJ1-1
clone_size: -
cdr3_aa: CASSFGQGGTEAFF
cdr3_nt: TGTGCCAGCAGCTTTGGGCAGGGCGGCACTGAAGCTTTCTTT

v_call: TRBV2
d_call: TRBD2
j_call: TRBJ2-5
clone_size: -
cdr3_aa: CASSATSGVKFETQYF
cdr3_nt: TGTGCCAGCAGTGCTACTAGCGGGGTTAAGTTTGAGACCCAGTACTTC

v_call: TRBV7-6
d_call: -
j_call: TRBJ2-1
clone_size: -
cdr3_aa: CASSLERGSSYNEQFF
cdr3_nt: TGTGCCAGCAGCTTAGAACGGGGGAGCTCCTACAATGAGCAGTTCTTC

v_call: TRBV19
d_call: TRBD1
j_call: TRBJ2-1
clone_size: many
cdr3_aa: CASSTGTDSSYNEQFF
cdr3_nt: TGTGCCAGTAGCACCGGGACAGATAGCTCCTACAATGAGCAGTTCTTC

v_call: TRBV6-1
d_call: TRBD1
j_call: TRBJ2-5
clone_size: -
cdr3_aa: CASSEEIPRTGVIRETQYF
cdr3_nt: TGTGCCAGCAGTGAAGAAATCCCCCGGACAGGGGTGATTCGAGAGACCCAGTACTTC

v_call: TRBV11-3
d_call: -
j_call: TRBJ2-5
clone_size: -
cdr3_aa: CASSWSGSQETQYF
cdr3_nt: TGTGCCAGCAGCTGGAGCGGATCCCAAGAGACCCAGTACTTC